This T cell receptor (beta chain) was sequenced during a study of T-cell memory formation after mild COVID-19. General observations from the study: Contracting clones localized mainly to CM and EM when CD4+ and mainly to EMRA when CD8+. Clones that got smaller from day 15 to 85 had even CD4/CD8, while clones growing later tipped toward CD4+. Whether second-wave clones peaking at day 37 were SARS-CoV-2 specific went unconfirmed. Pre-infection memory already had some responding clones, implying cross-reactive memory joined.

TCRdb ran MiXCR on the 5' RACE reads and lists one entry per CDR3 protein. The sample holds around 160,000 distinct CDR3 sequences, more than 9% seen once. Turning to this clonotype: Its specificity is unknown.

This TCR was recovered from a man aged 18 to 30 who had mild COVID-19 (a few samples of this study predate the infection). Cell type and time point are not known. The sample comprised PBMCs or a T cell subset sorted from them (not recorded which).

CDR3 sequence (DNA): TGCAGTGCTTTAGCGGGGGCCCTCACAGATACGCAGTATTTT. This codes for CSALAGALTDTQYF. V is TRBV20-1 and J is TRBJ2-3; 9 bases map to TRBD2. The CDR3 has 14 amino acids. J gave up 2 bases and V 5 bases, and 5 bases lay outside the gene matches. Germline assignment: CDR1 DFQATT and CDR2 SNEGSKA (reference sequence).